The source of this T cell receptor (beta chain) is a study of patients and donors after allogeneic stem cell transplantation. The CDR3 is 11 residues long. V shed 6 bases and J shed 6 bases, with 11 bases lying between them. CDR1 and CDR2 from the germline V gene are SQVTM and ANQGSEA. MiXCR was run by TCRdb on the RT-PCR reads, yielding one entry per CDR3 protein. The sample holds 900,000 to 1,000,000 distinct CDR3 sequences, roughly 18% seen once. The sequence was collected from a human donor who was either an allogeneic HSCT recipient or a stem cell or donor lymphocyte infusion donor (not recorded which). It is not recorded whose cells these are; they may come from a transplant donor. V is TRBV29-1 and J is TRBJ2-5; D remains ambiguous. Sequences were obtained from blood, either unsorted or a sorted T cell fraction (not recorded which). As DNA, the CDR3 is TGCAGCGTCCTCCGGGCCCAGACCCAGTACTTC. Its translation is CSVLRAQTQYF.